The next 14 T cell receptor beta chains were all read from a single sample in a study of human T cells and chemical hapten exposure. The time point: patch test 3, about 24 weeks after DPC sensitization. Treatment reported: therapeutic diphenylcyclopropenone sensitization with weekly scalp DPC. MiXCR, run by TCRdb on the RACE reads, gives a single entry per CDR3 protein. Among 210,000 or so distinct CDR3 sequences listed, about 22% were seen once. The specimen comprised whole blood, sampled in connection with sensitization to the hapten diphenylcyclopropenone (DPC). Receptors originate from a woman between 35 and 50 years old with alopecia areata. Some clones in this sample may be carry-over from other donors' samples.

This clonotype was counted many times. The genes are TRBV20-1 and TRBJ2-7, with D perhaps matching TRBD1 (6 bases). This CDR3 spans 13 amino acids. Germline loops: CDR1 DFQATT, CDR2 SNEGSKA (reference sequence). The V end was cut by 3 bases, the J end by 4 bases, with 13 bases between. CDR3 nucleotides: TGCAGTGCTAGCCGTCAGGGGCTGTACGAGCAGTACTTC. Translating it yields CSASRQGLYEQYF.

The chain recombines TRBV6-5 with TRBJ2-7; D unresolved. Germline CDR1 and CDR2: MNHEY and SVGAGI. The CDR3 is 16 residues long. V was clipped by 2 bases and J by 7 bases, with 21 bases between them. CDR3 sequence (DNA): TGTGCCAGCAGTTACCGCACCCATCCCACAGCGAGTGAGCAGTACTTC. This translates into CASSYRTHPTASEQYF.

The chain combines TRBV15 with TRBJ2-7; 9 nucleotides line up with TRBD2. Germline CDR1 and CDR2: LNHNV and YYDKDF (reference sequence). This CDR3 has 15 amino acids. The J segment lost 3 bases and the V segment lost 3 bases, leaving 6 bases of the junction unmatched. The CDR3: CATSSRVAGVYEQYF. CDR3 bases: TGTGCCACCAGCAGTAGGGTAGCGGGAGTCTACGAGCAGTACTTC.

The V gene is TRBV10-3, the J gene TRBJ1-2; the D gene is possibly TRBD1 (5 bases). The germline V and J ends were trimmed by 2 bases and 2 bases, with 21 bases remaining between them. This CDR3 is 18 amino acids long. Looked up from germline, CDR1 is ENHRY and CDR2 is SYGVKD. This CDR3 is CAISEKHGTAPGNYGYTF. CDR3 DNA sequence: TGTGCCATCAGTGAGAAACATGGGACCGCCCCAGGGAACTATGGCTACACCTTC.

This clonotype occurred a few times. J is TRBJ2-7 and V is TRBV5-6; D is ambiguous. The CDR3 loop spans 12 amino acids. Germline V gene lookup returns CDR1 SGHDT and CDR2 YYEEEE. V lost 1 base and J 5 bases, leaving 7 bases between the germline ends. CDR3 residues: CASSLFENEQYF. CDR3 bases: TGTGCCAGCAGCTTGTTTGAAAACGAGCAGTACTTC.

The chain carries TRBV25-1 and TRBJ1-1, with D uncertain. The germline V gene has CDR1 MGHDK and CDR2 SYGVNS. V was clipped by 1 base and J by 1 base, with 13 bases between them. This CDR3 has 16 amino acids. CDR3 protein: CASSEWDGRTNTEAFF. The CDR3 nucleotides read TGTGCCAGCAGTGAATGGGATGGACGGACGAACACTGAAGCTTTCTTT.

V is TRBV6-5 and J is TRBJ2-7; weak D call: TRBD1 (5 bases). V was clipped by 5 bases and J by 0 bases, with 8 bases between them. CDR1 MNHEY and CDR2 SVGAGI come from the germline V gene. The CDR3 runs to 13 residues. The CDR3: CASSVDSSYEQYF. In nucleotides, the CDR3 is TGTGCCAGCAGTGTTGACAGCTCCTACGAGCAGTACTTC.

The chain combines TRBV7-2 with TRBJ2-7; 13 nucleotides agree with TRBD2. Germline V CDR1 and CDR2: SGHTA, FQGNSA. J lost 5 bases, V lost 5 bases, and 6 bases had no gene match. CDR3 length equals 15 residues. The DNA for the CDR3 is TGTGCCAGCAGCCTCCGGACTAGCGGGAGAAACGAGCAGTACTTC. It encodes CASSLRTSGRNEQYF.

In this sample, this clonotype turned up many times. The V gene is TRBV15, the J gene TRBJ2-1; no firm D call. V shed 3 bases and J shed 0 bases, with 12 bases lying between them. The CDR3 spans 16 residues. Looked up from germline, CDR1 is LNHNV and CDR2 is YYDKDF (reference sequence). The CDR3 is CATSSGRVSSYNEQFF. The DNA of the CDR3 is TGTGCCACCAGCAGTGGTAGGGTGAGCTCCTACAATGAGCAGTTCTTC.

This clonotype came up a few times. V is TRBV10-3 and J is TRBJ2-5; the D is unclear. Germline loops: CDR1 ENHRY, CDR2 SYGVKD. The CDR3 covers 11 residues. V lost 3 bases and J 7 bases, leaving 6 bases between the germline ends. The CDR3 reads CAISDLATQYF. CDR3 DNA sequence: TGTGCCATCAGTGATTTGGCGACCCAGTACTTC.

This clonotype was counted only a few times. This chain connects TRBV29-1 to TRBJ2-5; D is ambiguous. CDR3 length equals 11 residues. The V gene lost 7 bases and the J gene lost 3 bases, with 9 bases spanning the gap. CDR1 and CDR2 (germline): SQVTM, ANQGSEA. CDR3 nucleotide sequence: TGCAGCGCCATTACCGAAGAGACCCAGTACTTC. Its protein product is CSAITEETQYF.

This clonotype was seen at least ten times. The CDR3 DNA sequence: TGCGCCAGCAGCATGGGACAGGCCACAGATACGCAGTATTTT. Amino acid sequence: CASSMGQATDTQYF. This chain connects TRBV5-1 to TRBJ2-3; 8 bases line up with TRBD1. This CDR3 region has 14 residues. Germline loops: CDR1 SGHRS, CDR2 YFSETQ. J lost 2 bases, V lost 4 bases, and 3 bases had no gene match.

This chain uses TRBV10-3 with TRBJ2-7, with D unclear. Trimming left V 3 bases short and J 0 bases short, with 6 bases between. The CDR3 has 13 residues. CDR1 and CDR2 (germline): ENHRY, SYGVKD. CDR3 sequence: CAISEQSSYEQYF. Here the CDR3 DNA reads TGTGCCATCAGTGAACAGAGCTCCTACGAGCAGTACTTC.

This clonotype was counted a few times. The chain uses TRBV29-1 and TRBJ1-2, with D perhaps matching TRBD1 (5 bases). CDR3 length equals 10 residues. CDR1 and CDR2 from the germline V gene are SQVTM and ANQGSEA. V lost 7 bases to trimming and J lost 4 bases, with 7 bases between them. DNA of the CDR3: TGCAGCGCTGACAGCTATGGCTACACCTTC. Its protein is CSADSYGYTF.